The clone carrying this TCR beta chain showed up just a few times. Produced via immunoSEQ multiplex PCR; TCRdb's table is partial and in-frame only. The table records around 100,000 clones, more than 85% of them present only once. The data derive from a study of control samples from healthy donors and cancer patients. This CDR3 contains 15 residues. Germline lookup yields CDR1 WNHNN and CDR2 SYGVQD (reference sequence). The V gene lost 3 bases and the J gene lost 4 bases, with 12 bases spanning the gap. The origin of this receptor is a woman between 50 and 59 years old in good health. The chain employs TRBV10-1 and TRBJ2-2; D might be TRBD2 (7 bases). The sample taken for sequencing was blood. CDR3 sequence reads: CASSEGGAVTGELFF. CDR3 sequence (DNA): TGCGCCAGCAGTGAAGGGGGGGCTGTCACCGGGGAGCTGTTTTTT.